One sample yielded the 4 T cell receptor beta chains listed below, sequenced in a study of CD8 T cells in ankylosing spondylitis. TCRdb re-called the 5' RACE reads with MiXCR, one entry per CDR3 protein. The table has more than 150,000 distinct CDR3 sequences, 10% to 15% seen once; the top ten hold more than 9.5%. Sequenced sample: blood, either unsorted or a sorted T cell fraction (not recorded which). Receptors were obtained from a female donor with ankylosing spondylitis or in good health (not recorded which).

About this clonotype: A much larger clone lies a single base off, so this may be a read error. The CDR3 spells CSTRSVSGLSTDTQYF. The DNA of the CDR3 is TGCAGTACTAGATCAGTTAGCGGACTTAGCACAGATACGCAGTATTTT. The chain recombines TRBV20-1 with TRBJ2-3, with D perhaps TRBD2 (6 bases). The V gene's germline CDR1 is DFQATT and CDR2 SNEGSKA (reference sequence). The CDR3 totals 16 residues.

This clonotype was seen more than once but under ten times. The chain is built from TRBV3-1 and TRBJ2-5; 9 bases fit TRBD2. Germline-derived CDR1 and CDR2 are LGHDT and YNNKEL (reference sequence). CDR3 length equals 15 residues. J was trimmed by 4 bases and V by 0 bases; bases with no gene match: 3. In nucleotides, the CDR3 is TGTGCCAGCAGCCAAGACAGGGGACTAGCAGAGACCCAGTACTTC. Translating gives CASSQDRGLAETQYF.

This clonotype has only a few counts. The CDR3 loop reads CASSWDGGQGQDTQYF. In DNA form, the CDR3 reads TGTGCCAGCAGCTGGGATGGGGGACAGGGTCAAGATACGCAGTATTTT. V usage is TRBV5-8 and J usage is TRBJ2-3; 9 nucleotides line up with TRBD1. Losses at the gene ends were 3 bases for V and 5 bases for J; bases not matched to a gene: 10. Per germline, CDR1 SGHTS and CDR2 YDEGEE. CDR3 length: 16 amino acids.

At least ten counts were recorded for this clonotype. The gene calls are TRBV7-8 and TRBJ2-7, with a possible D match to TRBD1 (6 bases). CDR1 and CDR2 (germline): SGHVS, FQNEAQ. There are 15 residues in the CDR3. Trimming removed 5 bases at V and 0 bases at J, with 14 bases between. CDR3 region: CASSHRTVSSYEQYF. CDR3 in DNA: TGTGCCAGCAGCCACCGGACAGTTAGCTCCTACGAGCAGTACTTC.